A selection of T cell receptor beta chains follows, all from one sample in a study of blood T cell repertoires in COVID-19. Profiling relied on immunoSEQ multiplex PCR, and the TCRdb table lists in-frame clones only, not all of them. This table holds about 190,000 clones, roughly 73% found once. Sequences were obtained from peripheral blood. Receptors originate from a woman older than 75 with active or convalescent COVID-19. Both conserved end residues are part of each CDR3. D genes are given only for firm matches. Only some rows state a clone size, as once, few, many or a class for expanded clones.

TRBV10-1,-,TRBD1,TRBJ2-2,CASSLGQGNTGELFF,TGCGCCAGCAGTTTAGGACAGGGGAACACCGGGGAGCTGTTTTTT
TRBV12-3/TRBV12-4,-,-,TRBJ1-1,CASRPWGGTEAFF,TGTGCCAGCAGACCCTGGGGGGGCACTGAAGCTTTCTTT
TRBV5-1,-,-,TRBJ2-7,CASSLAGTYYEQYF,TGCGCCAGCAGCTTGGCAGGGACTTACTACGAGCAGTACTTC
TRBV5-1,once,TRBD1,TRBJ2-5,CASTGQGAREETQYF,TGCGCCAGCACCGGACAGGGGGCGAGGGAAGAGACCCAGTACTTC
TRBV27,-,TRBD1,TRBJ1-2,CASSLSSRGANYGYTF,TGTGCCAGCAGTTTATCGAGCAGGGGGGCTAACTATGGCTACACCTTC
TRBV5-5,-,TRBD1,TRBJ1-4,CASSLYGGQGNEKLFF,TGTGCCAGCAGCTTATACGGGGGACAGGGTAATGAAAAACTGTTTTTT
TRBV3-1/TRBV3-2,-,TRBD1,TRBJ2-5,CASSHFPGQGTETQYF,TGTGCCAGCAGCCATTTCCCGGGACAGGGGACGGAGACCCAGTACTTC
TRBV14,-,TRBD1,TRBJ1-6,CASRTTGGGSPLHF,TGTGCCAGCAGGACGACAGGGGGCGGGTCACCCCTCCACTTT
TRBV11-3,-,-,TRBJ2-1,CASTEGEVDEQFF,TGTGCCAGCACCGAGGGAGAGGTCGATGAGCAGTTCTTC
TRBV7-2,-,-,TRBJ2-7,CASSPRRGDRSYEQYF,TGTGCCAGCAGCCCACGACGGGGGGACAGGTCCTACGAGCAGTACTTC
TRBV28,-,TRBD1,TRBJ1-2,CASSLNAGTGGASYGYTF,TGTGCCAGCAGTCTAAACGCCGGGACAGGGGGCGCCAGCTATGGCTACACCTTC
TRBV2,once,-,TRBJ1-5,CASGAGWGSNQPQHF,TGTGCCAGCGGAGCGGGTTGGGGGAGCAATCAGCCCCAGCATTTT
TRBV5-1,-,-,TRBJ2-1,CASSLARKVEGDEQFF,TGCGCCAGCAGCTTGGCCAGGAAAGTGGAGGGCGATGAGCAGTTCTTC
TRBV29-1,-,TRBD2,TRBJ2-7,CSVQHGTTPSYEQYF,TGCAGCGTCCAACACGGGACTACCCCCTCCTACGAGCAGTACTTC
TRBV5-8,-,TRBD2,TRBJ2-3,CASSPAGGRTDTQYF,TGTGCCAGCAGCCCAGCGGGGGGGCGCACAGATACGCAGTATTTT
TRBV15,-,-,TRBJ1-1,CATSRDGTQNTEAFF,TGTGCCACCAGCAGAGATGGGACACAGAACACTGAAGCTTTCTTT
TRBV7-4,-,TRBD1,TRBJ2-7,CASSSTLGYRGSYEQYF,TGTGCCAGCAGCTCAACGCTGGGGTACAGGGGGTCCTACGAGCAGTACTTC
TRBV7-2,-,-,TRBJ1-1,CASSLGGGIGRTEAFF,TGTGCCAGCAGCTTAGGAGGCGGGATCGGTCGGACTGAAGCTTTCTTT
TRBV7-2,-,TRBD1,TRBJ2-5,CASSSDRATQETQYF,TGTGCCAGCAGCTCCGACAGGGCAACCCAAGAGACCCAGTACTTC
TRBV5-8,-,-,TRBJ2-6,CASSFRGQRANVLTF,TGTGCCAGCAGCTTCCGAGGGCAACGGGCCAACGTCCTGACTTTC
TRBV9,few,TRBD2,TRBJ2-7,CASSPTSGGAEQYF,TGTGCCAGCAGCCCCACTAGCGGGGGGGCAGAGCAGTACTTC
TRBV27,-,-,TRBJ1-5,CASSLLLGGRNQPQHF,TGTGCCAGCAGTTTATTATTGGGGGGGCGCAATCAGCCCCAGCATTTT
TRBV7-2,few,TRBD2,TRBJ2-1,CASSGTLAGGYNEQFF,TGTGCCAGCAGCGGAACACTAGCGGGGGGCTACAATGAGCAGTTCTTC
TRBV3-1/TRBV3-2,few,-,TRBJ1-3,CASSQARSGYSGNTIYF,TGTGCCAGCAGCCAAGCTCGGTCAGGTTACTCTGGAAACACCATATATTTT
TRBV29-1,few,-,TRBJ1-3,CSVRGGGSGNTIYF,TGCAGCGTTCGCGGGGGGGGCTCTGGAAACACCATATATTTT
TRBV3-1/TRBV3-2,-,-,TRBJ1-1,CASSLRTDTEAFF,TGTGCCAGCAGCCTAAGGACAGACACTGAAGCTTTCTTT
TRBV5-5,-,-,TRBJ1-1,CASSSQGYTEAFF,TGTGCCAGCAGCTCCCAGGGGTACACTGAAGCTTTCTTT
TRBV6-5,once,TRBD2,TRBJ2-1,CASSYSGTSSNEQFF,TGTGCCAGCAGTTACTCAGGGACTAGCAGTAATGAGCAGTTCTTC
TRBV6-5,-,TRBD2,TRBJ2-3,CASSWTSGGTTDTQYF,TGTGCCAGCAGTTGGACTAGCGGGGGGACCACAGATACGCAGTATTTT
TRBV5-3,-,TRBD1,TRBJ2-5,CARSRGTGFYEETQYF,TGTGCCAGAAGCAGGGGGACAGGGTTTTATGAGGAGACCCAGTACTTC
TRBV2,-,TRBD2,TRBJ2-5,CASVKRTSGNQETQYF,TGTGCCAGCGTTAAGAGGACTAGCGGGAACCAAGAGACCCAGTACTTC
TRBV6-6,-,-,TRBJ1-3,CASSYSGGPGNTIYF,TGTGCCAGCAGTTACTCGGGAGGGCCTGGAAACACCATATATTTT
TRBV5-1,-,TRBD1,TRBJ2-7,CASSFGQAYEQYF,TGCGCCAGCAGCTTCGGACAGGCCTACGAGCAGTACTTC
TRBV5-1,-,TRBD2,TRBJ2-1,CASRTGLAGGPYNEQFF,TGCGCCAGCAGAACGGGACTAGCGGGGGGTCCGTACAATGAGCAGTTCTTC
TRBV10-3,-,TRBD1,TRBJ2-7,CAISGPGQGVYEQYF,TGTGCCATCAGTGGGCCGGGACAGGGTGTCTACGAGCAGTACTTC
TRBV28,-,TRBD1,TRBJ2-1,CASSSPTGYYNEQFF,TGTGCCAGCAGTTCTCCGACAGGGTACTACAATGAGCAGTTCTTC
TRBV27,-,TRBD1,TRBJ1-6,CASSGGGGSYNSPLHF,TGTGCCAGCTCAGGGGGCGGGGGCTCCTATAATTCACCCCTCCACTTT
TRBV29-1,-,-,TRBJ2-3,CSVESPGTDTQYF,TGCAGCGTTGAGAGTCCCGGCACAGATACGCAGTATTTT
TRBV6-6,-,TRBD1,TRBJ1-3,CASNRLQGAKDTIYF,TGTGCCAGCAACCGACTGCAGGGGGCGAAGGACACCATATATTTT
TRBV10-3,-,TRBD2,TRBJ2-7,CAISRSGELYEQYF,TGTGCCATCTCCAGGAGCGGGGAGCTTTACGAGCAGTACTTC
TRBV5-1,-,TRBD2,TRBJ2-3,CASSLLAGGRTDTQYF,TGCGCCAGCAGCTTACTAGCGGGGGGCCGCACAGATACGCAGTATTTT
TRBV18,-,TRBD1,TRBJ2-2,CASSPFQGAATGELFF,TGTGCCAGCTCACCATTCCAGGGGGCTGCAACCGGGGAGCTGTTTTTT
TRBV7-8,-,-,TRBJ1-1,CASSQDLNTEAFF,TGTGCCAGCAGTCAGGACTTGAACACTGAAGCTTTCTTT
TRBV6-6,-,TRBD2,TRBJ2-3,CASSRYNHRTSGGASTDTQYF,TGTGCCAGCAGTCGATACAATCATCGGACTAGCGGGGGAGCTAGCACAGATACGCAGTATTTT
TRBV4-2,-,-,TRBJ1-4,CASRDYDANEKLFF,TGTGCCAGCAGAGACTACGACGCTAATGAAAAACTGTTTTTT
TRBV6-1,-,-,TRBJ1-2,CASSEPGANYGYTF,TGTGCCAGCAGTGAACCAGGTGCGAACTATGGCTACACCTTC
TRBV9,few,-,TRBJ2-7,CASSVDPGASYEQYF,TGTGCCAGCAGCGTAGACCCAGGGGCTTCCTACGAGCAGTACTTC
TRBV2,many,-,TRBJ2-5,CASRSDQETQYF,TGTGCCAGCAGGAGTGATCAAGAGACCCAGTACTTC
TRBV10-3,-,-,TRBJ1-2,CAISESRQVLNYGYTF,TGTGCCATCAGTGAGTCTAGGCAGGTTCTTAACTATGGCTACACCTTC
TRBV4-3,-,-,TRBJ2-2,CASSQDYGTGELFF,TGCGCCAGCAGCCAAGATTACGGCACCGGGGAGCTGTTTTTT